The 28 T cell receptor beta chains in this list originate from one sample, sequenced in a study of T-cell reconstitution after alpha-beta-depleted transplantation in children. Unique molecular identifiers were built into the TCRbeta library. TCRdb processed the PCR reads anew with MiXCR; each CDR3 protein has one entry. The sample lists some 520,000 distinct CDR3 sequences, around a third seen once, with 2% to 3% in the top ten. The source material was PBMCs from the stem cell graft donor, sampled from the stem cell graft. These receptors were collected from a human donor who donated a stem cell graft to a child with aplastic anemia.

This clonotype was seen only once. This rearrangement joins TRBV28 to TRBJ1-1; D ambiguous. V was clipped by 2 bases and J by 7 bases, with 8 bases between them. Looked up from germline, CDR1 is MDHEN and CDR2 is SYDVKM. This CDR3 is built from 12 residues. Here the CDR3 reads CASSLLDGEAFF. The CDR3 DNA sequence: TGTGCCAGCAGTTTACTGGACGGTGAAGCTTTCTTT.

This clonotype has at least ten counts. V gene TRBV18 combines with J gene TRBJ2-7; 7 bases are a match to TRBD1. Losses at the gene ends were 4 bases for V and 6 bases for J; bases not matched to a gene: 3. Germline V lookup: CDR1 KGHSH, CDR2 LQKENI. This CDR3 comprises 12 residues. CDR3 nucleotides: TGTGCCAGCTCACAGACAGGGCGCGAGCAGTACTTC. Residues: CASSQTGREQYF. The variable domain in full, completed from reference TRBV18 and TRBJ2-7, reads NAGVMQNPRHLVRRRGQEARLRCSPMKGHSHVYWYRQLPEEGLKFMVYLQKENIIDESGMPKERFSAEFPKEGPSILRIQQVVRGDSAAYFCASSQTGREQYFGPGTRLTVT.

This clonotype has only a few counts. The chain joins TRBV19 to TRBJ1-5; 11 bases fit TRBD1. Trimming removed 5 bases from V and 6 bases from J; junction bases left unmatched: 6. Germline loops: CDR1 LNHDA, CDR2 SQIVND (reference sequence). The CDR3 runs to 15 residues. The CDR3 reads CASSSGTGGVQPQHF. CDR3 in DNA: TGTGCCAGTAGTTCCGGGACAGGGGGTGTTCAGCCCCAGCATTTT.

This clonotype showed up just once. The chain is built from TRBV12-3 or TRBV12-4 and TRBJ2-1; D remains ambiguous. The CDR3 runs 15 residues. The ends were cut back, 1 base at V and 5 bases at J, with 12 bases in the middle. The CDR3 DNA sequence: TGTGCCAGCAGTTTAGGCTCGCAAGACAACAATGAGCAGTTCTTC. Translated, it gives CASSLGSQDNNEQFF.

This sequence joins TRBV19 and TRBJ1-1; perhaps TRBD1 as D (5 bases). V was clipped by 1 base and J by 2 bases, with 11 bases between them. The CDR3 is 15 residues long. CDR1 and CDR2 (germline): LNHDA, SQIVND (reference sequence). The CDR3 region is CASSIGVRVNTEAFF. The CDR3 DNA follows: TGTGCCAGTAGTATAGGGGTCAGGGTAAACACTGAAGCTTTCTTT.

This sequence joins TRBV4-1 and TRBJ2-1; 7 bases are a match to TRBD2. J gave up 4 bases and V 0 bases, and 6 bases lay outside the gene matches. Germline V gene lookup returns CDR1 MGHRA and CDR2 YSYEKL. The CDR3 runs 16 residues. CDR3 sequence reads: CASSQDIGEGYNEQFF. CDR3 nucleotide sequence: TGCGCCAGCAGCCAAGATATCGGGGAGGGGTACAATGAGCAGTTCTTC.

This clonotype was counted between two and nine times. This chain connects TRBV5-1 to TRBJ1-2; unclear D gene. Trimming pared 1 base from V and 2 bases from J, leaving 15 bases between. Germline lookup yields CDR1 SGHRS and CDR2 YFSETQ. The CDR3 is made up of 16 amino acids. The CDR3 protein is CASSLTVARLNYGYTF. The CDR3 bases are TGCGCCAGCAGCTTGACGGTAGCTCGACTGAACTATGGCTACACCTTC.

This sequence joins TRBV13 and TRBJ2-1, with 12 bases that match TRBD2. CDR1 is PRHDT, CDR2 FYEKMQ, per germline (reference sequence). The CDR3 loop spans 16 amino acids. V lost 4 bases and J lost 6; bases outside the gene matches: 7. Here the CDR3 DNA reads TGTGCCAGCAGCTCCACTAGCGGGAGGAAGCGCAATGAGCAGTTCTTC. Translating gives CASSSTSGRKRNEQFF.

In nucleotides, the CDR3 is TGTGCCAGCCGGACCTCCGGAGCGGCGGCCTCCTACGAGCAGTACGTC. Its translation: CASRTSGAAASYEQYV. This chain uses TRBV6-4 with TRBJ2-7, with D perhaps matching TRBD2 (5 bases). The V gene's germline CDR1 is MRHNA and CDR2 SNTAGT. The CDR3 extends over 16 amino acids. Trimming removed 8 bases at V and 0 bases at J, with 20 bases between.

This clonotype has more than one count but fewer than ten. The chain uses TRBV29-1 and TRBJ2-7; 7 positions agree with TRBD1. The V gene's germline CDR1 is SQVTM and CDR2 ANQGSEA. With V trimmed by 6 bases and J by 4 bases, 9 bases remained unmatched. This CDR3 contains 13 residues. The CDR3 nucleotides are TGCAGCGTGCCCGGGACAGCCCAATACGAGCAGTACTTC. It translates to CSVPGTAQYEQYF.

The CDR3 nucleotides are TGTGCCAGCAGTTTCCTAGCAGATGAGCAGTTCTTC. Translation gives CASSFLADEQFF. The chain is built from TRBV7-2 and TRBJ2-1; perhaps TRBD2 as D (5 bases). The CDR3 runs 12 residues. Germline assignment: CDR1 SGHTA and CDR2 FQGNSA. Trimming pared 6 bases from V and 8 bases from J, leaving 11 bases between.

The chain couples TRBV7-8 to TRBJ1-2; D gene ambiguous. Trimming took 3 bases from V and 8 from J, leaving 19 bases between them. The CDR3 runs 15 residues. Germline CDR1 SGHVS, CDR2 FQNEAQ. The CDR3 DNA reads as TGTGCCAGCAGCTTGGATGGGTACCTCCCGGAGGGCTACACCTTC. It codes for CASSLDGYLPEGYTF.

V is TRBV20-1 and J is TRBJ1-3, with D tentatively TRBD1 (6 bases). Between the trimmed V and J ends, which lost 0 bases and 0 bases, there was a span of 12 bases. The CDR3 spans 16 residues. Germline CDR1 reads DFQATT; CDR2 reads SNEGSKA (reference sequence). CDR3 in amino acids: CSAREDSKVSGNTIYF. CDR3 DNA: TGCAGTGCTAGAGAGGACAGTAAAGTCTCTGGAAACACCATATATTTT.

V and J are TRBV7-9 and TRBJ2-2; 9 bases match TRBD1. V lost 2 bases to trimming and J lost 7 bases; unmatched junction nucleotides: 8. This CDR3 is built from 16 residues. Germline V CDR1 and CDR2: SEHNR, FQNEAQ (reference sequence). In nucleotides, the CDR3 is TGTGCCAGCAGCTTAACAGGGGGCGTTTGGATCGGGGAGCTGTTTTTT. Residues: CASSLTGGVWIGELFF.

V and J are TRBV6-1 and TRBJ2-7; TRBD1 agrees at 9 bases. The V gene end was trimmed by 6 bases and the J gene end by 7 bases; junction bases not matched to a gene: 13. CDR3 length equals 15 residues. Germline V gives CDR1 MNHNS, CDR2 SASEGT. The CDR3 region has the DNA TGTGCCAGCAGCCAATCCGGGACAGGGCGCGAGGAGCAGTACTTC. As protein: CASSQSGTGREEQYF.

This chain links TRBV25-1 with TRBJ2-7; 10 bases are a match to TRBD1. Germline V gene data show CDR1 as MGHDK and CDR2 as SYGVNS. V dropped 4 bases and J dropped 7; count of bases not matched to a gene: 7. This CDR3 is 14 amino acids long. CDR3 nucleotide sequence: TGTGCCAGCAGTGGATCTCCGGGACAGGGGGAGCAGTACGTC. Its protein is CASSGSPGQGEQYV.

This clonotype was detected a few times. V usage is TRBV20-1 and J usage is TRBJ2-1; 9 nucleotides line up with TRBD2. CDR3 length: 15 residues. The germline gives CDR1 DFQATT, CDR2 SNEGSKA (reference sequence). The V and J ends lost 6 bases and 0 bases, in that order; junction bases with no gene match: 6. CDR3 loop: CSALAGANSYNEQFF. The CDR3 bases are TGCAGTGCATTAGCGGGAGCCAACTCCTACAATGAGCAGTTCTTC.

This clonotype was detected a few times. The chain links TRBV20-1 to TRBJ2-7; 12 nucleotides match TRBD2. The J segment lost 6 bases and the V segment lost 3 bases, leaving 9 bases of the junction unmatched. This CDR3 is built from 15 residues. CDR1 is DFQATT and CDR2 is SNEGSKA in the germline V gene (reference sequence). CDR3 residues: CSASRGLAGSGEQYF. The DNA of the CDR3 is TGCAGTGCTAGCCGCGGACTAGCGGGAAGCGGCGAGCAGTACTTC.

This clonotype was counted between two and nine times. The rearrangement uses TRBV4-3 and TRBJ1-1; D is unclear. Trimming removed 1 base from V and 4 bases from J, with 10 bases in between. The CDR3 has 14 amino acids. The germline gives CDR1 LGHNA, CDR2 YSLEER. CDR3 amino acids: CASSQGRGSTEAFF. CDR3 coding DNA: TGCGCCAGCAGCCAAGGGCGAGGAAGCACTGAAGCTTTCTTT.

This clonotype has more than one count but fewer than ten. The chain employs TRBV25-1 and TRBJ1-2; D is undetermined. Germline V lookup: CDR1 MGHDK, CDR2 SYGVNS. The germline V and J ends were trimmed by 3 bases and 2 bases, with 7 bases remaining between them. There are 13 residues in the CDR3. The CDR3 bases are TGTGCCAGCAGTGAGGGTCAGAACTATGGCTACACCTTC. Its protein is CASSEGQNYGYTF.

This clonotype turned up a few times. CDR3 DNA: TGTGCCAGCGGGAGGACGGGAAATCAGCCCCAGCATTTT. This codes for CASGRTGNQPQHF. V is TRBV12-3 or TRBV12-4 and J is TRBJ1-5; D uncertain. Between the trimmed V and J ends, which lost 8 bases and 4 bases, there was a span of 12 bases. This CDR3 region has 13 residues.

This clonotype was seen more than once but under ten times. The CDR3 loop is CASSLAKGGSYNEQFF. In DNA, the CDR3 is TGTGCCAGCAGTTTAGCGAAGGGCGGCTCCTACAATGAGCAGTTCTTC. The chain has TRBV12-3 or TRBV12-4 and TRBJ2-1; D gene unclear. This CDR3 has 16 amino acids. V lost 0 bases and J 0 bases, leaving 9 bases between the germline ends.

The chain combines TRBV15 with TRBJ2-7, with D possibly matching TRBD1 (6 bases). CDR1 and CDR2 from the germline V gene are LNHNV and YYDKDF (reference sequence). The CDR3 sequence is 14 residues long. V was shortened by 1 base and J by 4 bases, with 11 bases between the two germline ends. As DNA, the CDR3 is TGTGCCACCAGCAGAGGGGACACCATTTACGAGCAGTACTTC. This encodes CATSRGDTIYEQYF.

The rearrangement joins TRBV28 to TRBJ2-7; a weak D match, TRBD1 (5 bases). Trimming removed 2 bases from V and 5 bases from J, with 19 bases in between. The V gene's germline CDR1 is MDHEN and CDR2 SYDVKM. CDR3 length equals 16 residues. CDR3 sequence: CASSLGSATGRNEQYF. The DNA of the CDR3 is TGTGCCAGCAGTTTAGGATCGGCTACAGGAAGAAACGAGCAGTACTTC.

This chain joins TRBV12-3 or TRBV12-4 and TRBJ1-5; D unclear. This CDR3 comprises 12 residues. Between the trimmed V and J ends, which lost 4 bases and 11 bases, there was a span of 12 bases. The CDR3 nucleotides are TGTGCCAGCAGTTCCGGCCGGATGGCCCAGCATTTT. Its translation is CASSSGRMAQHF.

This clonotype was seen a few times. The chain recombines TRBV20-1 with TRBJ1-5, with D unresolved. Germline-derived CDR1 and CDR2 are DFQATT and SNEGSKA (reference sequence). CDR3 length: 13 amino acids. V was pared by 2 bases and J by 0 bases, with 5 bases between. This CDR3 is CSARQDSNQPQHF. CDR3 sequence (DNA): TGCAGTGCTAGACAGGATAGCAATCAGCCCCAGCATTTT.

V is TRBV9 and J is TRBJ2-2, with a tentative D call TRBD2 (5 bases). This CDR3 region has 15 residues. Germline V gene data show CDR1 as SGDLS and CDR2 as YYNGEE. V was pared by 1 base and J by 4 bases, with 11 bases between. DNA of the CDR3: TGTGCCAGCAGCGTATCGGGCGGGCCCACCGGGGAGCTGTTTTTT. As protein: CASSVSGGPTGELFF.

V and J are TRBV28 and TRBJ2-1; 11 bases match TRBD1. Trimming removed 2 bases from V and 4 bases from J; junction bases left unmatched: 4. The CDR3 is made up of 16 amino acids. Germline loops: CDR1 MDHEN, CDR2 SYDVKM. The CDR3 DNA reads TGTGCCAGCAGTTTACCCGGGACAGGGGGTTACAATGAGCAGTTCTTC. This sequence encodes CASSLPGTGGYNEQFF.